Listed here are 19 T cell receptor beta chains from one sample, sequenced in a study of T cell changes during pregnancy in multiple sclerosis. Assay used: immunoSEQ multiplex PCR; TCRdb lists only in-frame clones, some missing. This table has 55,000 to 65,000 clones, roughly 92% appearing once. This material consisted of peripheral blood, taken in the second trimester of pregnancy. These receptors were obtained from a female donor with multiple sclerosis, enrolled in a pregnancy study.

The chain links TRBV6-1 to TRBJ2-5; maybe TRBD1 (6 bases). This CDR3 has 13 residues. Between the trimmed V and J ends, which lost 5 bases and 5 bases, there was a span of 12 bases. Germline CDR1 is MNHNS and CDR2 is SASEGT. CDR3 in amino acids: CASSPTGIETQYF. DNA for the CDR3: TGTGCCAGCAGTCCCACAGGGATTGAGACCCAGTACTTC.

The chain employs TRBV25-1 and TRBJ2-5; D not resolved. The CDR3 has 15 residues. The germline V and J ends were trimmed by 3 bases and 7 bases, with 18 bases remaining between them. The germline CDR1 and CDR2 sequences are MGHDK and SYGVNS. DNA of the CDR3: TGTGCCAGCAGTGAGTCTCAGCGTAACTCTGGGACCCAGTACTTC. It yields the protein CASSESQRNSGTQYF.

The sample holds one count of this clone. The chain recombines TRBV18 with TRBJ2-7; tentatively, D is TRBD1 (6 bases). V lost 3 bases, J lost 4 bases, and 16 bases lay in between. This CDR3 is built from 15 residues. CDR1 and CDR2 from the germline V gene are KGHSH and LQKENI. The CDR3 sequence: CASSPGATKQYEQYF. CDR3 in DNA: TGTGCCAGCTCACCGGGGGCGACAAAACAGTACGAGCAGTACTTC.

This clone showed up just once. Written as DNA, the CDR3 is TGTGCCAGCAGGACTATCCGGGACAGCCTTTTTACAACTAATGAAAAACTGTTTTTT. The encoded protein is CASRTIRDSLFTTNEKLFF. V usage is TRBV27 and J usage is TRBJ1-4, with 7 bases identical to TRBD1. Losses at the gene ends were 6 bases for V and 0 bases for J; bases not matched to a gene: 16. The CDR3 sequence is 19 residues long. Germline CDR1 reads MNHEY; CDR2 reads SMNVEV (reference sequence).

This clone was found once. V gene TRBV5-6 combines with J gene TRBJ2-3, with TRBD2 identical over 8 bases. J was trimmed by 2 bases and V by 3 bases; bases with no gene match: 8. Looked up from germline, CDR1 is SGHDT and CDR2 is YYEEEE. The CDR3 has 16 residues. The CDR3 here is CASSSRTSSNTDTQYF. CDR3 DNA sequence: TGTGCCAGCAGCTCCAGGACTAGCAGCAACACAGATACGCAGTATTTT.

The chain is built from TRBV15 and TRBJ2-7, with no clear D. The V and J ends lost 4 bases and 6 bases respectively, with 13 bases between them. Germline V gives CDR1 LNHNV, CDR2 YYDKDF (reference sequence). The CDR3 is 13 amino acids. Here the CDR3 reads CATSNPPYPEQYF. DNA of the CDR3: TGTGCCACCAGCAACCCCCCCTATCCCGAGCAGTACTTC.

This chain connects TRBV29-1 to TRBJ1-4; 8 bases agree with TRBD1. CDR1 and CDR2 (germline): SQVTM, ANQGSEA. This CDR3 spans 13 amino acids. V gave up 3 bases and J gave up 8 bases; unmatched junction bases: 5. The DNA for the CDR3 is TGCAGCGTTGAGGGACAGGAAGAAGAAAAACTGTTTTTT. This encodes CSVEGQEEEKLFF.

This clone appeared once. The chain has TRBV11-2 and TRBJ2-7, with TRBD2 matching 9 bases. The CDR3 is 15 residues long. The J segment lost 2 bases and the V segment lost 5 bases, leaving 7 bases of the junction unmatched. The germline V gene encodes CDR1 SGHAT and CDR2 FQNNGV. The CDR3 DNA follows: TGTGCCAGCAGCCCACGGGGCGGGAGGGCCTACGAGCAGTACTTC. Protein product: CASSPRGGRAYEQYF.

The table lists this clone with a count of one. The CDR3 nucleotides read TGTGCCAGCAGTCCCGGGGGGGGAGGCCGGGCTAGCACAGATACGCAGTATTTT. This sequence encodes CASSPGGGGRASTDTQYF. The chain couples TRBV9 to TRBJ2-3; 8 nucleotides agree with TRBD2. The CDR3 loop spans 18 amino acids. CDR1 and CDR2 (germline): SGDLS, YYNGEE. Trimming at V came to 5 bases and at J to 0 bases, leaving 14 bases not matched to a gene.

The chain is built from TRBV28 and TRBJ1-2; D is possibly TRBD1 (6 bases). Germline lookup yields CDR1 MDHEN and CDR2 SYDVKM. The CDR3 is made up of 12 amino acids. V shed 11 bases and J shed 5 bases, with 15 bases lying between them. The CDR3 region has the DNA TGTGCCGGATCCGGGCAGGGGTATGGCTACACCTTC. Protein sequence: CAGSGQGYGYTF.

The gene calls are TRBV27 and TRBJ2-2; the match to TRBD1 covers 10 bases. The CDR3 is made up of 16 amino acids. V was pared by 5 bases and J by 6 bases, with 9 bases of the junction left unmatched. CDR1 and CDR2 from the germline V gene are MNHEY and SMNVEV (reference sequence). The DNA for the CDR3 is TGTGCCAGCAGTCAGTCGGGACAGGGGATTGCCGGGGAGCTGTTTTTT. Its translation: CASSQSGQGIAGELFF.

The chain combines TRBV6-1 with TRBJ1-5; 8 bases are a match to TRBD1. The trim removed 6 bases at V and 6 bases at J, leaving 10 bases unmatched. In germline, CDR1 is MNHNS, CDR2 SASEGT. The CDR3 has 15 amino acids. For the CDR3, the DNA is TGTGCCAGCAGCGTACAGGGACAGGAGAGTCAGCCCCAGCATTTT. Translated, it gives CASSVQGQESQPQHF.

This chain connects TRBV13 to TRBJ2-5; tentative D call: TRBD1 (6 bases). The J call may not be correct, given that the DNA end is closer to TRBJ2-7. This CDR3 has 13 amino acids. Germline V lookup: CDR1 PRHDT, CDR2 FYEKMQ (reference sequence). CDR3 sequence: CASSPQGSYEQYF. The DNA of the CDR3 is TGTGCCAGCTCTCCCCAGGGGTCCTACGAGCAGTACTTC.

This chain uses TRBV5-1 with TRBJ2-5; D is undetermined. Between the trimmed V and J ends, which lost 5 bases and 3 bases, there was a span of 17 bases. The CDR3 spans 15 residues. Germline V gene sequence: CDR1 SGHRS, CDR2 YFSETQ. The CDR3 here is CASRRTGSQEETQYF. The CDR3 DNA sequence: TGCGCCAGCAGACGTACCGGGTCCCAAGAAGAGACCCAGTACTTC.

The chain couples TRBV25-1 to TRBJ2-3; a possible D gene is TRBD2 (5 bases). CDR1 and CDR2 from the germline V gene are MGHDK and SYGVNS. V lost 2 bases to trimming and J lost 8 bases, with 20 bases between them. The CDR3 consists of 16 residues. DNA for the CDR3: TGTGCCAGCAGTGAACAGATACTAGGTTCATTGTTTACGCAGTATTTT. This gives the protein CASSEQILGSLFTQYF.

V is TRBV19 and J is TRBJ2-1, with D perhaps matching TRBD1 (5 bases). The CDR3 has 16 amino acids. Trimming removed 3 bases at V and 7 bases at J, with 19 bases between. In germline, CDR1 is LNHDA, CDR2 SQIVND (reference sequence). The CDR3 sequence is CASSIPGRKGQNEQFF. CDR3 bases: TGTGCCAGTAGTATTCCGGGCAGAAAGGGGCAAAATGAGCAGTTCTTC.

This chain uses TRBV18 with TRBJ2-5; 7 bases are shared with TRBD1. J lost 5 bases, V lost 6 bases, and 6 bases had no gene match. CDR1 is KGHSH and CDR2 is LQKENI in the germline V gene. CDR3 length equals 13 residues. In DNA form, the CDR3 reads TGTGCCAGCTCCCGGGGACAGCGGGAGACCCAGTACTTC. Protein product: CASSRGQRETQYF.

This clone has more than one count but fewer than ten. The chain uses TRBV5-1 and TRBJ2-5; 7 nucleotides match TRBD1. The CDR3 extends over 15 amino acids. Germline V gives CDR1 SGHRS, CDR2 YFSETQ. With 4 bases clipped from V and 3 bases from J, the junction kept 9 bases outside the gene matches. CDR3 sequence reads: CASSPLQGMEETQYF. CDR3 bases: TGCGCCAGCAGCCCCCTACAGGGGATGGAAGAGACCCAGTACTTC.

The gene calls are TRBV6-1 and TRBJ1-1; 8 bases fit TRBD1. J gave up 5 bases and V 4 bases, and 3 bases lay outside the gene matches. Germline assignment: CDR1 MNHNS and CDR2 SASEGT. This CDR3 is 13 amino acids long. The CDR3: CASSVDRETEAFF. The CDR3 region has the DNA TGTGCCAGCAGTGTGGACAGGGAAACTGAAGCTTTCTTT.